These 17 T cell receptor beta chains came from one sample sequenced in a study of OX40 agonist ivuxolimab in advanced cancers. The method was immunoSEQ multiplex PCR; TCRdb's version includes in-frame clones alone and lacks a portion of them. The data contain 57,000 or so clones, over 75% of them singletons. Source: CD4+ or CD8+ T cells sorted from blood, taken in a trial of the OX40 agonist ivuxolimab. All receptors come from an adult with an advanced solid tumor such as melanoma, head and neck, liver or kidney cancer.

This clone has only a few counts. Germline and junction disagree at one end, which may indicate a read error. The chain has TRBV5-4 and TRBJ1-5; 7 positions match TRBD1. Looked up from germline, CDR1 is SGHNT and CDR2 is YYREEE (reference sequence). This CDR3 is built from 14 residues. CDR3 in amino acids: CASSFWGRGYQEVF. DNA for the CDR3: TGTGCCAGCAGCTTTTGGGGCAGGGGGTATCAGGAGGTGTTT.

The table lists this clone with a count of one. The chain combines TRBV5-4 with TRBJ2-5; 13 bases fit TRBD2. The DNA end favors TRBJ2-7, so the J call may be wrong. The germline CDR1 and CDR2 sequences are SGHNT and YYREEE (reference sequence). The CDR3 extends over 15 amino acids. This CDR3 is CASQAGTSGIYEQYF. Here the CDR3 DNA reads TGTGCCAGCCAGGCCGGGACTAGCGGGATATACGAGCAGTACTTC.

Notes on this clone: Other DNA sequences within the sample encode an identical CDR3. The J gene is TRBJ2-7, the V gene TRBV27; possibly TRBD2 for D (5 bases). There are 12 residues in the CDR3. Trimming took 2 bases from V and 3 from J, leaving 5 bases between them. Germline-derived CDR1 and CDR2 are MNHEY and SMNVEV (reference sequence). Here the CDR3 reads CASSLSGYEQYF. The CDR3 bases are TGTGCCAGCAGTTTAAGCGGCTACGAGCAGTACTTC.

The rearrangement uses TRBV5-5 and TRBJ2-1, with 8 positions matching TRBD2. Unmatched junction bases numbered 0, after V lost 0 bases and J lost 7 bases. The CDR3 contains 13 residues. Per the germline V gene, CDR1 is SGHKS and CDR2 is YYEKEE (reference sequence). This CDR3 reads CASSLGGRNEQFF. CDR3 nucleotide sequence: TGTGCCAGCAGCTTGGGCGGGAGGAATGAGCAGTTCTTC.

CDR3: CASSLGWLATSTDTQYF. In DNA form, the CDR3 reads TGCGCCAGCAGCCTAGGGTGGCTAGCGACCAGCACAGATACGCAGTATTTT. The chain is built from TRBV4-3 and TRBJ2-3; D perhaps matches TRBD2 (6 bases). Germline CDR1 reads LGHNA; CDR2 reads YSLEER. This CDR3 spans 17 amino acids. Between the trimmed V and J ends, which lost 4 bases and 0 bases, there was a span of 17 bases.

The chain links TRBV5-6 to TRBJ2-3; possible D gene TRBD2, 5 bases. Trimming cost V 4 bases and J 0 bases, with 15 bases left between them. Germline lookup yields CDR1 SGHDT and CDR2 YYEEEE. The CDR3 has 16 amino acids. The CDR3 nucleotides read TGTGCCAGCAGCGGCGGGCAGGACCTTAGCACAGATACGCAGTATTTT. This gives the protein CASSGGQDLSTDTQYF.

J is TRBJ2-7 and V is TRBV9, with D tentatively TRBD2 (6 bases). The CDR3 is 13 amino acids. From germline, CDR1 is SGDLS and CDR2 YYNGEE. V shed 4 bases and J shed 3 bases, with 11 bases lying between them. CDR3 coding DNA: TGTGCCAGCAGCCCCGGGGACTTCTACGAGCAGTACTTC. Protein product: CASSPGDFYEQYF.

The chain combines TRBV13 with TRBJ2-7; no clear D gene. CDR1 is PRHDT, CDR2 FYEKMQ, per germline (reference sequence). CDR3 size: 15 residues. V was pared by 0 bases and J by 1 base, with 10 bases between. The CDR3 here is CASSLGGGRSYEQYF. Here the CDR3 DNA reads TGTGCCAGCAGCTTAGGAGGTGGCCGATCCTACGAGCAGTACTTC.

The count of this clone is one. CDR3 residues: CASSPGSSGIGDTQYF. CDR3 nucleotide sequence: TGTGCCAGCAGCCCCGGTAGTAGCGGGATCGGTGATACGCAGTATTTT. The chain employs TRBV7-3 and TRBJ2-3; 8 positions match TRBD2. In germline, CDR1 is SGHTA, CDR2 FQGTGA. Germline trimming cut 5 bases from V and 6 bases from J; bases unmatched to any gene: 13. CDR3 size: 16 residues.

This clone was recorded many times. The J gene is TRBJ2-3, the V gene TRBV6-5, with D perhaps matching TRBD1 (6 bases). Germline values: CDR1 MNHEY, CDR2 SVGAGI. Between the trimmed V and J ends, which lost 3 bases and 2 bases, there was a span of 9 bases. CDR3 size: 14 residues. The CDR3: CASSYRQVTDTQYF. DNA of the CDR3: TGTGCCAGCAGTTATAGACAGGTCACAGATACGCAGTATTTT.

The V call is TRBV4-2, the J call TRBJ2-2; D is undetermined. Trimming shortened V by 3 bases and J by 4 bases, and 3 bases separated the two germline ends. The CDR3 sequence is 12 residues long. CDR1 is LGHNA and CDR2 is YNFKEQ in the germline V gene. The CDR3 nucleotides are TGTGCCAGCAGCCACCTCACCGGGGAGCTGTTTTTT. It translates to CASSHLTGELFF.

This clone was observed a single time. V is TRBV5-4 and J is TRBJ2-7, with TRBD1 matching over 7 bases. The V segment lost 3 bases and the J segment 2 bases; nucleotides outside the gene matches: 8. CDR3 length: 15 residues. CDR1 and CDR2 (germline): SGHNT, YYREEE (reference sequence). CDR3 sequence (DNA): TGTGCCAGCAGCTGGTGGGGACAGCCACCCTACGAGCAGTACTTC. It codes for CASSWWGQPPYEQYF.

V gene TRBV25-1 combines with J gene TRBJ2-7; D not resolved. The CDR3 sequence is 12 residues long. Germline assignment: CDR1 MGHDK and CDR2 SYGVNS. The ends were cut back, 1 base at V and 7 bases at J, with 8 bases in the middle. As DNA, the CDR3 is TGTGCCAGCAGTGAATCATGGTCAGAGCAGTACTTC. This sequence encodes CASSESWSEQYF.

J is TRBJ2-7 and V is TRBV5-1; D gene uncertain. V was shortened by 1 base and J by 3 bases, with 8 bases between the two germline ends. The CDR3 covers 13 residues. Germline V CDR1 and CDR2: SGHRS, YFSETQ. CDR3 region: CASSLRVNYEQYF. The CDR3, as DNA: TGCGCCAGCAGCTTGCGGGTTAACTACGAGCAGTACTTC. Based on the CDR3 plus reference TRBV5-1 and TRBJ2-7, the full variable domain is KAGVTQTPRYLIKTRGQQVTLSCSPISGHRSVSWYQQTPGQGLQFLFEYFSETQRNKGNFPGRFSGRQFSNSRSEMNVSTLELGDSALYLCASSLRVNYEQYFGPGTRLTVT.

This chain links TRBV11-3 with TRBJ2-1; 10 nucleotides match TRBD2. This CDR3 comprises 18 residues. With 2 bases clipped from V and 3 bases from J, the junction kept 10 bases outside the gene matches. The germline V gene has CDR1 SGHNT and CDR2 YENEEA. DNA for the CDR3: TGTGCCAGCAGCTTAATACGCGGACTAGCGGAGGTCTACAATGAGCAGTTCTTC. Translated, it gives CASSLIRGLAEVYNEQFF. The entire variable domain, with the rest obtained from reference TRBV11-3 and TRBJ2-1, is as follows: EAGVVQSPRYKIIEKKQPVAFWCNPISGHNTLYWYLQNLGQGPELLIRYENEEAVDDSQLPKDRFSAERLKGVDSTLKIQPAELGDSAVYLCASSLIRGLAEVYNEQFFGPGTRLTVL.

In its sample, this clone was seen once. The J gene is TRBJ2-7, the V gene TRBV27, with D hard to call. The CDR3 has 14 amino acids. Trimming left V 6 bases short and J 1 base short, with 13 bases between. Germline CDR1 is MNHEY and CDR2 is SMNVEV (reference sequence). As DNA, the CDR3 is TGTGCCAGCAGCACGGTGGGGTCGTCCTACGAGCAGTACTTC. It encodes CASSTVGSSYEQYF.

The J gene is TRBJ2-7, the V gene TRBV7-9; 8 bases are shared with TRBD1. With V trimmed by 5 bases and J by 0 bases, 9 bases remained unmatched. This CDR3 is built from 16 residues. The germline CDR1 and CDR2 sequences are SEHNR and FQNEAQ (reference sequence). The CDR3 DNA sequence: TGTGCCAGCAGCCCACGGACAGGGAGAAACTCCTACGAGCAGTACTTC. Residues: CASSPRTGRNSYEQYF.